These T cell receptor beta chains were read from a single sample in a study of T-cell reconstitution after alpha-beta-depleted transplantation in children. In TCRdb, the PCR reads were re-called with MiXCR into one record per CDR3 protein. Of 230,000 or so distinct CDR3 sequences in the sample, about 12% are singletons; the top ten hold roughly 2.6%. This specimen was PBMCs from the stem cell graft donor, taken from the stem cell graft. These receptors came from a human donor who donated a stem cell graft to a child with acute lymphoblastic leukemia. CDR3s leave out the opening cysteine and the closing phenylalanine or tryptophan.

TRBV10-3,AIMGQGLGNEQF
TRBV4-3,ASSPGGGQGSTDTQY
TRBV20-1,CARDPTRGYSNQPQH
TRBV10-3,AIKPGDSNQPQH
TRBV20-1,SAIPDRGIQPQH
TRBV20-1,SAPSLYPTGTGETQY
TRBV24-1,ATSGAQKGVLT
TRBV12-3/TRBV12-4,ASRLTSGRASNEQF
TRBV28,ASSLWAGVNEQY
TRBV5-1,ASSQGTAYTEAF
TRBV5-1,ASSLGGVTTDTQY
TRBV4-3,ASSPRTGGPLYEQY
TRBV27,ASSKVDRQETQY
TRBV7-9,ASSMTGSYEQY
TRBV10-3,AIGKRYSNQPQH
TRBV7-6,ASSLLPGRQGYPDTQY
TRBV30,AWSPGTENEQF
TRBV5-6,ATASGRNLNTGELF
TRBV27,ASSRGTEANTGELF
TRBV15,ATGVSAGSSYNEQF
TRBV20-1,SASLGDRVIDTQY
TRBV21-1,ASSYLGGTVTDTQY
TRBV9,ASSDYTGSGKLF
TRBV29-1,SVEELAGYTIY
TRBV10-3,AISESGQGINYGYT
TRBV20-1,SASGTGEETQY
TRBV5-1,ASSTPVGNTEAF
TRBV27,ASSFIGPGNTEAF
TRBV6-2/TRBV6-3,ATGDSRPQH
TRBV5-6,ASSSGATTTDTQY
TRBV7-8,ASTPRGVIGELF
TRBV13,ASSIGLSPGNEQF
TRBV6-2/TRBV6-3,ASSYLTGRSSDTQY
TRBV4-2,ASSQGQGSGYEQY
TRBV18,ASLPPHREGYT
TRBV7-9,ASSLYEGTEQY
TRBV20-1,SASPATGVMNTEAF
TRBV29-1,SVRGVSGANVLT
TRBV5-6,AMSFWTGNYEQY
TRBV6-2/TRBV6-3,ASQLGVDEQF
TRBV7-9,ASSSGDISIQY
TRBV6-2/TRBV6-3,ASSTTGVGTEAF
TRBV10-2,ASSALTYEQY
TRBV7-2,ASSRSGVRTGELF
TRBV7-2,ASSFQAQETQY
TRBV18,ASSKGVLTYEQY
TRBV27,ASRRGGNEQF
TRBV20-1,SPFRGTGGLQETQY
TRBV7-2,ASSLGGSVNEQF
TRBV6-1,ASLPGSLNTEAF
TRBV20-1,SARDRAGSPYEQY
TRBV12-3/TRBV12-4,ASRGYEQY
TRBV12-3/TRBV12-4,ASSFGGGRNYGYT
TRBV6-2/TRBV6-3,ASSSQTGVRNEQF